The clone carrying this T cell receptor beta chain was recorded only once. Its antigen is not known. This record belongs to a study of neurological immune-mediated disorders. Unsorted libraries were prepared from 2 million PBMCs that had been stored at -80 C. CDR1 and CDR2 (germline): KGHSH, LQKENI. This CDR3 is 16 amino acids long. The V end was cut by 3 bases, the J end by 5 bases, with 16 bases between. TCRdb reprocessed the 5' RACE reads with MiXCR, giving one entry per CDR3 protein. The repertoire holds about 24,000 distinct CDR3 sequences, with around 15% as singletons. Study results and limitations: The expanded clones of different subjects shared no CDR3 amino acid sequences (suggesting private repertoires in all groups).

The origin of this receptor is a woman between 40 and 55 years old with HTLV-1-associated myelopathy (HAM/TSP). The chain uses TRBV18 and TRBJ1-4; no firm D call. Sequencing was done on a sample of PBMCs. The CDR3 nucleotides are TGTGCCAGCTCACCGACGGAGGCGGTCGGCAATGAAAAACTGTTTTTT. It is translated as CASSPTEAVGNEKLFF.